The source of this TCR beta chain is a study of blood T cell repertoires in COVID-19. Overall study context: For recovered donors of Cohort 3, there were two negative PCRs, clearance, or symptom resolution. COVID-19 samples collected from the United States, Italy and Spain covered acute and convalescent phases.

Adults between about 18 and 89 years of age took part from 20 to 25 US areas. Membership in each cohort depended on participant-reported clinical history. Method: immunoSEQ multiplex PCR; TCRdb's copy keeps in-frame clones and lacks some. The sample yields 250,000 to 300,000 clones, more than 75% seen once. Germline CDR1 SGHTA, CDR2 FQGNSA. V dropped 6 bases and J dropped 3; count of bases not matched to a gene: 2. The CDR3 runs 13 residues. The V gene is TRBV7-2, the J gene TRBJ2-1; 7 positions agree with TRBD1. What was sequenced was PBMCs or T cells enriched from blood (not recorded which). The clonotype was recovered from a woman aged 60-75 years in a cohort exposed to, infected with or recovered from COVID-19 (not recorded which). The CDR3 region has the DNA TGTGCCAGCAGGAGGGACAGCTACAATGAGCAGTTCTTC. Translating it yields CASRRDSYNEQFF.